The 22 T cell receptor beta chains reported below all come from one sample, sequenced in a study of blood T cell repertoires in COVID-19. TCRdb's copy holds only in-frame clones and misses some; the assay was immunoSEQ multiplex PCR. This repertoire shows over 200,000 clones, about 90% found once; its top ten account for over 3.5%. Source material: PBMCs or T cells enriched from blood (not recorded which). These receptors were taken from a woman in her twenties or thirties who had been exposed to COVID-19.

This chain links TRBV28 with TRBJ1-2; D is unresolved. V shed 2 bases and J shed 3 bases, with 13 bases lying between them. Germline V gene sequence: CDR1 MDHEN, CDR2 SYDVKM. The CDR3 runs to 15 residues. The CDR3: CASSLIGGPYYGYTF. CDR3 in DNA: TGTGCCAGCAGTTTAATAGGAGGGCCTTACTATGGCTACACCTTC.

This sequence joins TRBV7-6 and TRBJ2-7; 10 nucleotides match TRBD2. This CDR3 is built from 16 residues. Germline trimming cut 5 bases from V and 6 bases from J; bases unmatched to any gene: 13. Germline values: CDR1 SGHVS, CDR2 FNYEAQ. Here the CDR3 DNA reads TGTGCCAGCAGCCTCCAAGCGGGAGGGCCGTTCGGCGAGCAGTACTTC. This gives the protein CASSLQAGGPFGEQYF.

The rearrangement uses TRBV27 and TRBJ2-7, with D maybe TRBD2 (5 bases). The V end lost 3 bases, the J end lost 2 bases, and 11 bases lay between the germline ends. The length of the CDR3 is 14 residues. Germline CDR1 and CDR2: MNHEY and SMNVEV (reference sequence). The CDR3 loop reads CASSFYQRPYEQYF. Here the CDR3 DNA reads TGTGCCAGCAGTTTTTACCAGCGGCCCTACGAGCAGTACTTC.

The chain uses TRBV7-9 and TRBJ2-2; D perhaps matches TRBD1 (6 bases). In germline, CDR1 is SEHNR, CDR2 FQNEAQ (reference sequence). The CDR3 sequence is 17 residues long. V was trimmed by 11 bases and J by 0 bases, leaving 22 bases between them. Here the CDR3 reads CAPTARPGHTNTGELFF. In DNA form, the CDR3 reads TGTGCCCCAACGGCCCGGCCGGGACACACGAACACCGGGGAGCTGTTTTTT.

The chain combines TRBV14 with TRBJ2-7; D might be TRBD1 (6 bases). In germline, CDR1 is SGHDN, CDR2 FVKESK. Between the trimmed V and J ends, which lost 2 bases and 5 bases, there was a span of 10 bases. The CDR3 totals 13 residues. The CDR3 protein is CASSQFRGHEQYF. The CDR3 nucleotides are TGTGCCAGCAGCCAATTCAGGGGCCACGAGCAGTACTTC.

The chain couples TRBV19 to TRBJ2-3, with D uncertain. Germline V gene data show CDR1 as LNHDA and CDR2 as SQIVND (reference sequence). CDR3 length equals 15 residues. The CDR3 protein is CASAEPGPRSDTQYF. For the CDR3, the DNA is TGTGCGTCTGCCGAGCCAGGCCCCCGGTCAGATACGCAGTATTTT.

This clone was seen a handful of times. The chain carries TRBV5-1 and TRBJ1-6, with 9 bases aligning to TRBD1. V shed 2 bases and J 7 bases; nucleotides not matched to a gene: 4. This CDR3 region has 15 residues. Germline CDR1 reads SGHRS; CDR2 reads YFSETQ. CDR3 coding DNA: TGCGCCAGCAGCTTCGGGACAGGGAACAATTCACCCCTCCACTTT. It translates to CASSFGTGNNSPLHF.

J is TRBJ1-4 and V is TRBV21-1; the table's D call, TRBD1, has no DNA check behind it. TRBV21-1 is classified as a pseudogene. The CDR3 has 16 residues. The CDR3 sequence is CASSKEGTRKNEKLFF. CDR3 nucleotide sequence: TGTGCCAGCAGCAAAGAAGGGACAAGGAAAAATGAAAAACTGTTTTTT.

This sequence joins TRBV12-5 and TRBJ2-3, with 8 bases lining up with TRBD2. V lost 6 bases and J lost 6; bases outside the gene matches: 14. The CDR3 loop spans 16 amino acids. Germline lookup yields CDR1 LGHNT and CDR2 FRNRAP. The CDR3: CASGRIAGPLADTQYF. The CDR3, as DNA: TGTGCTAGTGGCCGCATAGCGGGACCCTTGGCTGATACGCAGTATTTT.

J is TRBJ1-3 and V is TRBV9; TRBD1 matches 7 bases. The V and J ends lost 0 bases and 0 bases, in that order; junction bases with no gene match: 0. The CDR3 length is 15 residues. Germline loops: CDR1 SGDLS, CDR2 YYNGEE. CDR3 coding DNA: TGTGCCAGCAGCGTAGACAGGGGCTCTGGAAACACCATATATTTT. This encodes CASSVDRGSGNTIYF.

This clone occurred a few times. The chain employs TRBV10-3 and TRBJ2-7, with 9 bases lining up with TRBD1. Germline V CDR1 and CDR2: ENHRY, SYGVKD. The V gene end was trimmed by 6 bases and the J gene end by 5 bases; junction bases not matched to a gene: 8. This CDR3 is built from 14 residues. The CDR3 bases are TGTGCCATCAGGACAACAGGGGGCTTTGACGAGCAGTACTTC. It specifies CAIRTTGGFDEQYF.

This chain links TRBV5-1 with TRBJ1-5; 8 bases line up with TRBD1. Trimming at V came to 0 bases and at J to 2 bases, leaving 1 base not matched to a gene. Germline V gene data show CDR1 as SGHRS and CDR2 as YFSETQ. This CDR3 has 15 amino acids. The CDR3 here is CASSLGGQGNQPQHF. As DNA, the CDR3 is TGCGCCAGCAGCTTGGGGGGACAGGGCAATCAGCCCCAGCATTTT. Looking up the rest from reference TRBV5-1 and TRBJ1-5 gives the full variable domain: KAGVTQTPRYLIKTRGQQVTLSCSPISGHRSVSWYQQTPGQGLQFLFEYFSETQRNKGNFPGRFSGRQFSNSRSEMNVSTLELGDSALYLCASSLGGQGNQPQHFGDGTRLSIL.

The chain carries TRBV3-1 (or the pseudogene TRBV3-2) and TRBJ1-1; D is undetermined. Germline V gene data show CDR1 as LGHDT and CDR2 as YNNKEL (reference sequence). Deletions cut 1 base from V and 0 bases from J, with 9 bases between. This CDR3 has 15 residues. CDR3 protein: CASSQVGRVNTEAFF. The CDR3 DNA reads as TGTGCCAGCAGCCAAGTCGGGCGGGTGAACACTGAAGCTTTCTTT.

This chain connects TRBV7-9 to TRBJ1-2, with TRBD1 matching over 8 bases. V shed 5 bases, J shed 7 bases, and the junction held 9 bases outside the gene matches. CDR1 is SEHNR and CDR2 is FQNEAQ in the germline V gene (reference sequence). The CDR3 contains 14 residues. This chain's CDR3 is CASSTSRGLGGYTF. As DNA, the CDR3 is TGTGCCAGCAGCACATCCAGGGGGCTTGGTGGCTACACCTTC.

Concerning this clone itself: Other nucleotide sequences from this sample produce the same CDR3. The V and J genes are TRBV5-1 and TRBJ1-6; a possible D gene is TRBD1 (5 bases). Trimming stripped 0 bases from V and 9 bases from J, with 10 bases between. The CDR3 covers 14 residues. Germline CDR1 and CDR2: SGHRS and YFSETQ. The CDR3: CASSLGQGGSPLHF. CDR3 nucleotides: TGCGCCAGCAGCTTGGGGCAGGGAGGTTCACCCCTCCACTTT.

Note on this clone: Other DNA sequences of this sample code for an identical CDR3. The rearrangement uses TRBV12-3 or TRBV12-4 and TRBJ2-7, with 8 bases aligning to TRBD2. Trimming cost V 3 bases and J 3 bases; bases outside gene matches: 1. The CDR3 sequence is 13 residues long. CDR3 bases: TGTGCCAGCAGTTTGGCGGGAGGCTACGAGCAGTACTTC. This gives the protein CASSLAGGYEQYF.

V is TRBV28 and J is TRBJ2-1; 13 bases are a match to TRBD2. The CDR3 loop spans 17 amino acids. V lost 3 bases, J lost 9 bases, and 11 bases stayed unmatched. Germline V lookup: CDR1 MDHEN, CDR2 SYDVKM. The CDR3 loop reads CASSLPRLAGGWIEQFF. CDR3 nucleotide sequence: TGTGCCAGCAGTTTGCCCCGACTAGCGGGAGGATGGATTGAGCAGTTCTTC.

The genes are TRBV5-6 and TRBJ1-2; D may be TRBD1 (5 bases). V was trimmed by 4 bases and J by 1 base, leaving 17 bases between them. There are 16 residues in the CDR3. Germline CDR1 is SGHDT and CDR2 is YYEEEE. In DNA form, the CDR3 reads TGTGCCAGCAGCGTGACGCTAGGGGTTGGTAACTATGGCTACACCTTC. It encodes CASSVTLGVGNYGYTF. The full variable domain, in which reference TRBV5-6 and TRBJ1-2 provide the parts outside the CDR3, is DAGVTQSPTHLIKTRGQQVTLRCSPKSGHDTVSWYQQALGQGPQFIFQYYEEEERQRGNFPDRFSGHQFPNYSSELNVNALLLGDSALYLCASSVTLGVGNYGYTFGSGTRLTVV.

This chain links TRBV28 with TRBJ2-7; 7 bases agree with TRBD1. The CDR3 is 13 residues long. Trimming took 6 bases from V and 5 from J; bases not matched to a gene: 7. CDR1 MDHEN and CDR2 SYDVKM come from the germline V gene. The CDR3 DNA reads TGTGCCAGCAGCCCGTCTGGGACAGACGAGCAGTACTTC. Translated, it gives CASSPSGTDEQYF.

The CDR3 region is CASSQWLSGRADEQFF. CDR3 bases: TGCGCCAGCAGCCAATGGCTTAGCGGGAGGGCCGATGAGCAGTTCTTC. V usage is TRBV4-1 and J usage is TRBJ2-1; the match to TRBD2 covers 11 bases. This CDR3 has 16 amino acids. Germline trimming cut 2 bases from V and 8 bases from J; bases unmatched to any gene: 8. Germline V gene lookup returns CDR1 MGHRA and CDR2 YSYEKL.

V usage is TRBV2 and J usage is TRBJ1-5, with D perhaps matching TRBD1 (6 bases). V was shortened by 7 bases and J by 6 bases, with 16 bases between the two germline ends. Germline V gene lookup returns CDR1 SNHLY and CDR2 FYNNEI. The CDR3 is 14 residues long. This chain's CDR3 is CASKRRTGTQPQHF. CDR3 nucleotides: TGTGCCAGCAAGAGGAGAACAGGGACTCAGCCCCAGCATTTT.

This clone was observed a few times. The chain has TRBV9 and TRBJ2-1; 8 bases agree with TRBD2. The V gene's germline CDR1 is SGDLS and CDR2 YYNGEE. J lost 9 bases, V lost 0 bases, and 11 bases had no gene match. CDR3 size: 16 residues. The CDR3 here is CASSVESGTRSTEQFF. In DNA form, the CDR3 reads TGTGCCAGCAGCGTAGAAAGCGGGACTAGATCTACTGAGCAGTTCTTC.